This entry lists 12 T cell receptor beta chains sequenced from one sample in a study of shared clonotypes between healthy human individuals. Using immunoSEQ multiplex PCR, the repertoire was profiled, and TCRdb retains in-frame clones only, with some absent. The sample shows millions of clones, around 95% of them seen only once. Input material: naive CD4+ T cells sorted from blood. Stated subset: CD45RA+ positively selected. All receptors come from a man younger than 30 in good health.

This chain links TRBV29-1 with TRBJ2-7; a possible D gene is TRBD1 (5 bases). Germline CDR1 is SQVTM and CDR2 is ANQGSEA. The CDR3 consists of 13 residues. V was trimmed by 4 bases and J by 3 bases, leaving 13 bases between them. The CDR3 DNA is TGCAGCGTTGCCCCAACAAGGGGCTACGAGCAGTACTTC. Its protein is CSVAPTRGYEQYF.

The genes are TRBV11-2 and TRBJ2-5, with D unresolved. Trimming took off 1 base at V and 4 bases at J, with 7 bases between the two ends. The CDR3 loop spans 13 amino acids. Germline-derived CDR1 and CDR2 are SGHAT and FQNNGV. The CDR3 loop is CASSLGGAETQYF. The CDR3 DNA is TGTGCCAGCAGCTTAGGAGGTGCAGAGACCCAGTACTTC.

This sequence joins TRBV5-1 and TRBJ2-1; D gene unclear. This CDR3 comprises 15 residues. V lost 4 bases to trimming and J lost 7 bases, with 18 bases between them. Germline V lookup: CDR1 SGHRS, CDR2 YFSETQ. CDR3 in DNA: TGCGCCAGCAGCCGAGGCGGAACCACAGTGAATGAGCAGTTCTTC. Its protein product is CASSRGGTTVNEQFF.

The CDR3 loop is CASSLILASNTGELFF. CDR3 nucleotide sequence: TGTGCCAGCAGTTTAATACTAGCGTCGAACACCGGGGAGCTGTTTTTT. The chain has TRBV27 and TRBJ2-2; 7 positions agree with TRBD2. This CDR3 is 16 amino acids long. V gave up 2 bases and J gave up 0 bases; unmatched junction bases: 3. The V gene's germline CDR1 is MNHEY and CDR2 SMNVEV (reference sequence).

Notes on this clone: Other DNA sequences in the sample encode the same CDR3. This rearrangement joins TRBV18 to TRBJ1-1, with D unresolved. This CDR3 region has 12 residues. V shed 5 bases and J shed 1 base, with 5 bases lying between them. Germline CDR1 reads KGHSH; CDR2 reads LQKENI. The CDR3 bases are TGTGCCAGCTCAAGGCAGAACACTGAAGCTTTCTTT. This sequence encodes CASSRQNTEAFF.

A remark on this clone: The sample has other DNA sequences that encode this CDR3 too. The CDR3 here is CSVEVGETQYF. The CDR3 DNA is TGCAGCGTTGAGGTCGGCGAGACCCAGTACTTC. This chain joins TRBV29-1 and TRBJ2-5; the D is unclear. The CDR3 loop spans 11 amino acids. V was pared by 3 bases and J by 5 bases, with 7 bases between. Looked up from germline, CDR1 is SQVTM and CDR2 is ANQGSEA.

In its sample, this clone was seen a few times. The chain employs TRBV28 and TRBJ2-7; unclear D gene. Trimming removed 3 bases from V and 6 bases from J, with 9 bases in between. This CDR3 is 12 amino acids long. Germline-derived CDR1 and CDR2 are MDHEN and SYDVKM. CDR3 amino acids: CASSFRVAEQYF. CDR3 DNA: TGTGCCAGCAGTTTTCGGGTCGCCGAGCAGTACTTC.

The chain links TRBV11-2 to TRBJ1-4, with 9 bases fitting TRBD1. The CDR3 runs 14 residues. The ends lost 2 bases at V and 7 bases at J; junction bases unmatched: 2. CDR1 SGHAT and CDR2 FQNNGV come from the germline V gene. The CDR3 sequence is CASSLRQGGEKLFF. CDR3 bases: TGTGCCAGCAGCTTACGACAGGGGGGTGAAAAACTGTTTTTT.

The rearrangement joins TRBV6-4 to TRBJ2-3, with D maybe TRBD2 (6 bases). CDR3 length equals 14 residues. The V and J ends lost 6 bases and 0 bases respectively, with 10 bases between them. Germline CDR1 reads MRHNA; CDR2 reads SNTAGT. CDR3 coding DNA: TGTGCCAGCAGACGGGACTCAAGCACAGATACGCAGTATTTT. Protein product: CASRRDSSTDTQYF.

The chain links TRBV6-5 to TRBJ2-1; tentative D call: TRBD2 (6 bases). The CDR3 has 14 residues. Germline-derived CDR1 and CDR2 are MNHEY and SVGAGI. Trimming removed 7 bases at V and 6 bases at J, with 16 bases between. Here the CDR3 DNA reads TGTGCCAGCAAGGGGACTGGGCGGATCAATGAGCAGTTCTTC. Translation gives CASKGTGRINEQFF.

The rearrangement links TRBV7-2 to TRBJ2-7, with TRBD1 identical over 7 bases. Germline V CDR1 and CDR2: SGHTA, FQGNSA. J gave up 4 bases and V 2 bases, and 11 bases lay outside the gene matches. The CDR3 is 16 residues long. This CDR3 is CASSLRGTVPLYEQYF. The CDR3 DNA follows: TGTGCCAGCAGCTTAAGGGGGACAGTTCCCTTGTACGAGCAGTACTTC. Full variable domain (remainder filled in from reference TRBV7-2 and TRBJ2-7): GAGVSQSPSNKVTEKGKDVELRCDPISGHTALYWYRQSLGQGLEFLIYFQGNSAPDKSGLPSDRFSAERTGGSVSTLTIQRTQQEDSAVYLCASSLRGTVPLYEQYFGPGTRLTVT.

Points on this clone: The same CDR3 can be traced to other DNA sequences in this sample. J is TRBJ1-5 and V is TRBV27; D ambiguous. CDR1 and CDR2 (germline): MNHEY, SMNVEV (reference sequence). V lost 0 bases, J lost 1 base, and 4 bases lay in between. This CDR3 is 14 amino acids long. CDR3 loop: CASSLSYSNQPQHF. In DNA form, the CDR3 reads TGTGCCAGCAGTTTATCCTACAGCAATCAGCCCCAGCATTTT.